This T cell receptor beta chain is from a study of blood T cell repertoires in COVID-19. Background on the study: COVID-19 samples, acute and convalescent, were from the United States, Italy and Spain. Nucleic acid was either cDNA or gDNA, and it came from T cells, B-cell-depleted T cells, or PBMCs.

There are 14 residues in the CDR3. CDR1 and CDR2 from the germline V gene are KGHSH and LQKENI. V lost 3 bases and J lost 4, with 10 bases in between. A few counts support this clone. Original analysis: Reference gene primer amplification gave estimated nucleated cell counts. Profiled with immunoSEQ multiplex PCR; TCRdb holds only in-frame clones, not every one. V and J calls and clone size are given by that table; D and trimming were obtained from the DNA. The table includes around 200,000 clones, over 75% detected once. The material sequenced was peripheral blood. The sequence was collected from a woman aged 50 to 60 with acute or convalescent COVID-19. The chain couples TRBV18 to TRBJ1-5; D call uncertain. CDR3 in DNA: TGTGCCAGCTCACCTCGACGGACTAATCAGCCCCAGCATTTT. Protein product: CASSPRRTNQPQHF.